This T cell receptor (beta chain) came from a study of T cell changes during pregnancy in multiple sclerosis. This clone was seen more than once but under ten times. Using immunoSEQ multiplex PCR, the repertoire was profiled, and TCRdb retains in-frame clones only, with some absent. The data contain approximately 51,000 clones, around 94% of them singletons. The origin of this receptor is a female donor with multiple sclerosis, enrolled in a pregnancy study. Specimen: CD4+ T cells from peripheral blood mononuclear cells, collected in the second trimester of pregnancy.

This CDR3 reads CASSRTDAPHQPQHF. For the CDR3, the DNA is TGTGCCAGCAGTCGGACTGACGCGCCTCATCAGCCCCAGCATTTT. This chain connects TRBV6-6 to TRBJ1-5; D is ambiguous. The length of the CDR3 is 15 residues. Germline V lookup: CDR1 MNHNY, CDR2 SVGAGI (reference sequence). Between the trimmed V and J ends, which lost 5 bases and 5 bases, there was a span of 16 bases.